These 25 T cell receptor beta chains were all obtained from the same sample, sequenced in a study of regulatory T cells in long-lasting Graves disease. The time point is: newly diagnosed GD, antithyroid drugs for less than 3 months. Following extraction of RNA from PBMCs, that RNA was used to make the TCR library. To make TCR beta libraries, researchers used iRepertoire HTBI primers and Arm-PCR of CDR3 regions. Using its own MiXCR run on the multiplex PCR reads, TCRdb lists one record per CDR3 protein. The sample lists about 500,000 distinct CDR3 sequences, around 12% occurring once. The same data also contributed to another study, on T cells in Graves' hyperthyroidism and ophthalmopathy.

Sample: peripheral blood mononuclear cells (PBMCs), taken at new diagnosis, from a patient treated with antithyroid drugs. All receptors derive from a woman aged 25 to 39 with Graves disease.

This clonotype was counted many times. The chain joins TRBV27 to TRBJ1-1; D uncertain. The V end was cut by 5 bases, the J end by 4 bases, with 17 bases between. This CDR3 region has 15 residues. Germline V CDR1 and CDR2: MNHEY, SMNVEV (reference sequence). The CDR3 bases are TGTGCCAGCAGTCCCCTTTTGGACCTTGGCACTGAAGCTTTCTTT. Amino acid sequence: CASSPLLDLGTEAFF.

The chain combines TRBV6-2 or TRBV6-3 with TRBJ2-3, with D possibly called TRBD1 or TRBD2 (6 bases each). This CDR3 has 16 amino acids. CDR1 is MNHEY, CDR2 SVGEGT, per germline. CDR3 in DNA: TGTGTAAGGGGGGAGGTTCCCTCCTCCGGCACAGATACGCAGTATTTT. Amino acids: CVRGEVPSSGTDTQYF.

This clonotype was detected a few times. The J gene is TRBJ2-3, the V gene TRBV2; 11 bases align to TRBD2. The germline V gene encodes CDR1 SNHLY and CDR2 FYNNEI. The length of the CDR3 is 18 residues. The junction had 12 bases not matched to a gene; V was cut back by 4 bases and J by 3 bases. The CDR3 region has the DNA TGTGCCAGCAGTGGCCTAGCGGGAGGATCCGGGGAGACAGATACGCAGTATTTT. Protein sequence: CASSGLAGGSGETDTQYF. Based on the CDR3 plus reference TRBV2 and TRBJ2-3, the full variable domain is EPEVTQTPSHQVTQMGQEVILRCVPISNHLYFYWYRQILGQKVEFLVSFYNNEISEKSEIFDDQFSVERPDGSNFTLKIRSTKLEDSAMYFCASSGLAGGSGETDTQYFGPGTRLTVL.

The chain combines TRBV5-4 with TRBJ2-3, with 13 bases lining up with TRBD2. The CDR3 has 17 amino acids. V lost 4 bases and J lost 1; bases outside the gene matches: 6. Germline CDR1 SGHNT, CDR2 YYREEE (reference sequence). This CDR3 reads CASSRTSGSGGTDTQYF. The CDR3 DNA reads TGTGCCAGCAGCCGGACTAGCGGGAGCGGGGGCACAGATACGCAGTATTTT. The entire variable domain, with the rest obtained from reference TRBV5-4 and TRBJ2-3, is as follows: ETGVTQSPTHLIKTRGQQVTLRCSSQSGHNTVSWYQQALGQGPQFIFQYYREEENGRGNFPPRFSGLQFPNYSSELNVNALELDDSALYLCASSRTSGSGGTDTQYFGPGTRLTVL.

With respect to this clonotype: A read error likely explains this, since a far larger clone differs by one base. The rearrangement joins TRBV11-3 to TRBJ2-7, with 7 bases identical to TRBD2. This CDR3 is 13 amino acids long. CDR1 and CDR2 from the germline V gene are SGHNT and YENEEA. The DNA for the CDR3 is TGTGCCAGCAGCATAGAGGCGGGGGACGAGCAGTACTTC. This gives the protein CASSIEAGDEQYF.

The genes are TRBV10-3 and TRBJ2-1, with TRBD2 matching 8 bases. V gave up 6 bases and J gave up 8 bases; unmatched junction bases: 15. The CDR3 is 16 residues long. Germline V gene data show CDR1 as ENHRY and CDR2 as SYGVKD. This chain's CDR3 is CAISTLGDSGKDEQFF. DNA of the CDR3: TGTGCCATCAGCACCCTCGGCGATAGCGGGAAAGATGAGCAGTTCTTC.

This clonotype has only a few counts. The chain has TRBV4-1 and TRBJ1-3; D possibly corresponds to TRBD1 (6 bases). Trimming left V 1 base short and J 4 bases short, with 17 bases between. Germline assignment: CDR1 MGHRA and CDR2 YSYEKL. The CDR3 covers 17 residues. The CDR3 sequence: CASSQGSRGRWGNTIYF. The CDR3 bases are TGCGCCAGCAGCCAAGGGAGCAGGGGACGTTGGGGAAACACCATATATTTT.

V gene TRBV7-2 combines with J gene TRBJ2-3; the D call may be TRBD1 or TRBD2 (6 bases each). Looked up from germline, CDR1 is SGHTA and CDR2 is FQGNSA. The CDR3 sequence is 21 residues long. V lost 1 base to trimming and J lost 4 bases, with 30 bases between them. CDR3: CASSLGLAHITREPGADTQYF. CDR3 nucleotides: TGTGCCAGCAGCTTAGGCTTAGCGCATATAACCCGGGAGCCAGGGGCAGATACGCAGTATTTT.

The table lists this clonotype with many counts. V gene TRBV4-1 combines with J gene TRBJ1-5, with 9 bases that match TRBD1. CDR3 length equals 14 residues. Germline trimming cut 3 bases from V and 5 bases from J; bases unmatched to any gene: 2. Germline assignment: CDR1 MGHRA and CDR2 YSYEKL. This CDR3 is CASSHDRGDQPQHF. For the CDR3, the DNA is TGCGCCAGCAGCCATGACAGGGGGGATCAGCCCCAGCATTTT.

This clonotype showed up just a few times. The chain uses TRBV5-1 and TRBJ2-7; TRBD2 matches at 9 bases. With 4 bases clipped from V and 3 bases from J, the junction kept 17 bases outside the gene matches. This CDR3 comprises 18 residues. CDR1 and CDR2 (germline): SGHRS, YFSETQ. CDR3 region: CASSPVGSGSVPGYEQYF. CDR3 coding DNA: TGCGCCAGCAGCCCGGTGGGTAGCGGGAGCGTACCGGGCTACGAGCAGTACTTC.

This clonotype came up many times. The rearrangement links TRBV27 to TRBJ2-1, with D uncertain. The CDR3 runs to 12 residues. V was cut by 4 bases and J by 5 bases, with 6 bases left in between. Per germline, CDR1 MNHEY and CDR2 SMNVEV (reference sequence). In nucleotides, the CDR3 is TGTGCCAGCAGTTGGCCGGACAATGAGCAGTTCTTC. Residues: CASSWPDNEQFF.

This clonotype was detected ten times or more. The chain is built from TRBV12-3 or TRBV12-4 and TRBJ1-1; no definite D call. Trimming took 3 bases from V and 0 from J, leaving 5 bases between them. This CDR3 region has 13 residues. Written as DNA, the CDR3 is TGTGCCAGCAGTTTGCCGTTGAACACTGAAGCTTTCTTT. This sequence encodes CASSLPLNTEAFF.

This clonotype was seen repeatedly, ten times or more. The chain uses TRBV11-2 and TRBJ1-1, with TRBD1 matching 8 bases. Per the germline V gene, CDR1 is SGHAT and CDR2 is FQNNGV. V lost 5 bases, J lost 2 bases, and 10 bases stayed unmatched. The CDR3 is 16 amino acids. For the CDR3, the DNA is TGTGCCAGCAGCCTTAGGGGACAGGTGCTTAACACTGAAGCTTTCTTT. Its protein product is CASSLRGQVLNTEAFF.

This clonotype was observed at least ten times. The chain recombines TRBV29-1 with TRBJ2-5; perhaps TRBD1 as D (5 bases). The CDR3 runs to 14 residues. Germline CDR1 and CDR2: SQVTM and ANQGSEA. V was trimmed by 5 bases and J by 2 bases, leaving 15 bases between them. The CDR3 nucleotides read TGCAGCGTTCGAACCCAACAGGTACAAGAGACCCAGTACTTC. This translates into CSVRTQQVQETQYF.

Points on this clonotype: This may stem from a read error, because a much larger clone lies one nucleotide away. The V gene is TRBV7-9, the J gene TRBJ1-4, with D maybe TRBD1 (6 bases). V was cut by 7 bases and J by 9 bases, with 18 bases left in between. The CDR3 consists of 14 residues. Per the germline V gene, CDR1 is SEHNR and CDR2 is FQNEAQ (reference sequence). The CDR3: CASTPGQGTKKLFF. CDR3 nucleotides: TGTGCCAGCACCCCGGGGCAGGGGACTAAAAAACTGTTTTTT.

There are many counts of this clonotype. V gene TRBV11-2 combines with J gene TRBJ2-3; D is unclear. The CDR3 runs 15 residues. Trimming took 1 base from V and 3 from J, leaving 11 bases between them. The germline V gene encodes CDR1 SGHAT and CDR2 FQNNGV. The CDR3 DNA follows: TGTGCCAGCAGCTTAGTTTTGGGTCGGACAGATACGCAGTATTTT. Protein: CASSLVLGRTDTQYF.

At least ten counts were recorded for this clonotype. The J gene is TRBJ2-7, the V gene TRBV30; 8 nucleotides align to TRBD1. The CDR3 is 14 residues long. The ends lost 7 bases at V and 2 bases at J; junction bases unmatched: 10. The germline V gene encodes CDR1 GTSNPN and CDR2 SVGIG (reference sequence). The DNA for the CDR3 is TGTGCCTCACGCCGAGGACAGGGTCCCTACGAGCAGTACTTC. It is translated as CASRRGQGPYEQYF.

For this clonotype: A much bigger clone sits one base away, suggesting this may be a read error. The genes are TRBV7-9 and TRBJ2-7, with a weak D call TRBD2 (5 bases). Matching the DNA end better, TRBJ2-1 makes the J call doubtful. The CDR3 extends over 16 amino acids. The germline CDR1 and CDR2 sequences are SEHNR and FQNEAQ (reference sequence). The CDR3 coding sequence is TGTGCCAGCAGCTTACCAGACGGACTCCTAAAGGGCGAGCAGTTCTTC. Its protein product is CASSLPDGLLKGEQFF.

This clonotype was seen repeatedly, ten times or more. The chain links TRBV2 to TRBJ2-6; no definite D call. There are 16 residues in the CDR3. Germline CDR1 SNHLY, CDR2 FYNNEI. V lost 1 base and J 0 bases, leaving 7 bases between the germline ends. DNA of the CDR3: TGTGCCAGCAGTGAAGATGTCGCCTCTGGGGCCAACGTCCTGACTTTC. Its protein is CASSEDVASGANVLTF.

This clonotype was recorded at least ten times. The rearrangement uses TRBV2 and TRBJ1-4, with 9 positions matching TRBD1. Unmatched junction bases numbered 8, after V lost 4 bases and J lost 8 bases. The CDR3 extends over 15 amino acids. CDR1 and CDR2 (germline): SNHLY, FYNNEI. The CDR3 is CASSVGDREDEKLFF. CDR3 nucleotide sequence: TGTGCCAGCAGTGTTGGGGACAGGGAGGACGAAAAACTGTTTTTT.

The chain has TRBV29-1 and TRBJ2-1; 8 bases fit TRBD2. Trimming removed 7 bases from V and 9 bases from J; junction bases left unmatched: 14. This CDR3 contains 14 residues. The V gene's germline CDR1 is SQVTM and CDR2 ANQGSEA. CDR3 sequence (DNA): TGCAGCGCCGGGGGGGGGAGTGGGGTTGGTGAGCAGTTCTTC. Encoded protein: CSAGGGSGVGEQFF.

This clonotype was counted at least ten times. The V gene is TRBV2, the J gene TRBJ2-1, with TRBD1 as a possible D gene (5 bases). V was shortened by 4 bases and J by 4 bases, with 11 bases between the two germline ends. The CDR3 covers 14 residues. Germline CDR1 reads SNHLY; CDR2 reads FYNNEI. CDR3 residues: CASSGWGLYNEQFF. CDR3 nucleotides: TGTGCCAGCAGTGGTTGGGGCCTTTACAATGAGCAGTTCTTC.

This clonotype was detected many times. CDR3 nucleotides: TGTGCCAGTACCCCGTGGGGACGTCTCGGGGCAACTAATGAAAAACTGTTTTTT. Residues: CASTPWGRLGATNEKLFF. The chain links TRBV6-1 to TRBJ1-4; a weak D match, TRBD1 (5 bases). Germline assignment: CDR1 MNHNS and CDR2 SASEGT. Trimming cost V 9 bases and J 0 bases, with 23 bases left between them. The CDR3 runs 18 residues.

The chain recombines TRBV27 with TRBJ2-7, with 9 positions matching TRBD1. This CDR3 region has 19 residues. The germline V gene encodes CDR1 MNHEY and CDR2 SMNVEV (reference sequence). The V gene end was trimmed by 6 bases and the J gene end by 1 base; junction bases not matched to a gene: 19. CDR3 in amino acids: CASRTPFRDRGWESYEQYF. The CDR3 coding sequence is TGTGCCAGCAGAACTCCCTTCCGAGACAGGGGGTGGGAGTCCTACGAGCAGTACTTC.

A note on this clonotype: This may arise from a read error, as a much more abundant clone is one base away. This CDR3 reads CSAREPGQTYEQYF. CDR3 in DNA: TGCAGTGCTAGAGAACCGGGACAGACCTACGAGCAGTACTTC. V and J are TRBV20-1 and TRBJ2-7; 7 nucleotides match TRBD1. J lost 2 bases, V lost 0 bases, and 4 bases had no gene match. This CDR3 has 14 residues. Looked up from germline, CDR1 is DFQATT and CDR2 is SNEGSKA (reference sequence).